Listed below are T cell receptor beta chains from one sample, sequenced in a study of cytomegalovirus exposure and HLA in healthy donors. Assay: immunoSEQ multiplex PCR; the TCRdb copy retains only in-frame clones and omits some. The table lists around 130,000 clones, around 74% of them singletons. The sample taken for sequencing was PBMCs. Every receptor here comes from a man between 35 and 55 years old in good health and CMV-seropositive. Each CDR3 is given with its conserved first and last residue.

V gene	J gene	CDR3 protein
TRBV5-1	-	CASSSSGTGIDEQYF
TRBV27	TRBJ2-7	CASSLARLAGGRSAYEQYF
TRBV11-2	TRBJ2-2	CASSSRRLAVSTGELFF
TRBV5-1	TRBJ2-3	CASSLGTRERSQYF
TRBV6-6	TRBJ2-7	CASNRGGSYEQYF
TRBV2	TRBJ2-1	CASSDSDGRVAEQFF
TRBV4-1	TRBJ2-3	CASSHGDRGRPTDTQYF
TRBV28	TRBJ2-7	CASNHQGYEQYF
TRBV7-9	TRBJ2-2	CASSPPGTGYTGELFF
TRBV9	TRBJ1-3	CASSEGRAHGNTIYF
TRBV7-9	TRBJ2-3	CASSGWGLASTDTQYF
TRBV7-9	TRBJ1-3	CASSLAAGTGNTIYF
TRBV9	TRBJ2-3	CASTLGSALHTDTQYF
TRBV7-6	TRBJ2-3	CASRPSPSTDTQYF
TRBV4-2	TRBJ2-5	CASSQEPPGQGFGETQYF
TRBV19	TRBJ2-7	CASSLRDRPSYEQYF
TRBV19	TRBJ1-2	CASKVQGQGTHGYTF
TRBV27	TRBJ2-2	CASSYGVNTGELFF
TRBV5-1	TRBJ2-2	CASSPMGQGAIRGGELFF
TRBV25-1	TRBJ2-7	CASSEDKVRSYEQYF
TRBV6-1	TRBJ1-6	CASTGTGNSPLHF
TRBV27	TRBJ1-4	CASSARRGEKLFF
TRBV11-2	TRBJ1-1	CASSLQIQGTEAFF
TRBV2	TRBJ2-1	CASSELQGTYNEQFF
TRBV2	TRBJ1-2	CASSDWGRRQGLNYGYTF
TRBV15	TRBJ2-3	CATSRVAGGPFDTQYF
TRBV28	TRBJ1-6	CASSPTGGRVNSPLHF
TRBV7-6	TRBJ2-1	CASSLSGNSYNEQFF
TRBV7-8	TRBJ2-7	CASTPGGKLTYEQYF
TRBV6-5	TRBJ1-1	CASTAGVHREAFF
TRBV2	TRBJ1-1	CASNDRVNTEAFF
TRBV5-6	TRBJ1-6	CASSFYRTSNYNSPLHF
TRBV6-5	TRBJ2-3	CASSYSKHLSTDTQYF
TRBV9	TRBJ2-3	CASSEQTSGRTHTQYF
TRBV7-8	TRBJ2-1	CASSLTGTSGTNEQFF
TRBV30	TRBJ1-2	CAWSVPGGYTF
TRBV5-6	TRBJ2-5	CASSPKDPLSGETQYF
TRBV5-1	TRBJ2-6	CASSPTGTGANVLTF
TRBV2	TRBJ1-5	CASSYAAGTGSNSNQPQHF
TRBV5-1	TRBJ2-7	CASSLIRGDEQYF
TRBV11-2	TRBJ2-3	CASSLGSWGPGDTQYF
TRBV5-1	TRBJ2-5	CASSLDGFQETQYF
TRBV6-5	TRBJ1-2	CASRPTGYGYTF
TRBV6-6	TRBJ1-2	CASSPPRSEHGYTF
TRBV9	TRBJ2-2	CASSPSGSGELFF
TRBV4-1	TRBJ2-7	CASSRSGTDHEQYF
TRBV5-5	TRBJ2-7	CASSHDPGTGVGEQYF
TRBV19	TRBJ2-7	CASKKGLGPYEQYF
TRBV27	TRBJ1-6	CASSFEGGNGGSPLHF
TRBV5-1	TRBJ2-3	CASSLLRGSTDTQYF
TRBV7-8	TRBJ2-3	CASSFWGENTDTQYF
TRBV5-6	TRBJ1-2	CASSLDPPKTGDYGYTF
TRBV5-4	TRBJ2-1	CASSLEAGGYSYNEQFF
TRBV6-5	TRBJ2-5	CASSWGGQETQYF
TRBV15	TRBJ1-4	CATSRELGQTLELFF
TRBV6-4	TRBJ2-1	CASSGSGGSYNEQFF
TRBV5-6	TRBJ1-1	CASTQGTNTEAFF
TRBV9	TRBJ1-2	CASSATATNYGYTF
TRBV5-5	TRBJ2-6	CASSPVGAKGANVLTF
TRBV30	TRBJ1-6	CATPGGSYPSYNSPLHF